Presented here are 19 T cell receptor beta chains from one specimen sequenced in a study of OX40 agonist ivuxolimab in advanced cancers. The library was produced with the immunoSEQ multiplex PCR assay. TCRdb took over this immuneACCESS table, retaining in-frame rearrangements with V and J assigned. Such tables are incomplete; in checked studies, under half of the missing clones stem from an unresolved V gene, and the remainder is unexplained. The sample includes under 80,000 clones, with 80% to 90% observed a single time. The top ten hold around 0.96% of the sample. The specimen was CD4+ or CD8+ T cells sorted from blood, collected in a trial of the OX40 agonist ivuxolimab. These receptors were collected from an adult with an advanced solid tumor such as melanoma, head and neck, liver or kidney cancer.

This rearrangement joins TRBV5-1 to TRBJ2-1, with 12 bases matching TRBD1. Germline V gives CDR1 SGHRS, CDR2 YFSETQ. The CDR3 runs to 19 residues. The junction had 15 bases not matched to a gene; V was cut back by 2 bases and J by 6 bases. CDR3 DNA sequence: TGCGCCAGCAGCTTCATGGGACAGGGGGCTTCGGTGGGTGGCAATGAGCAGTTCTTC. It specifies CASSFMGQGASVGGNEQFF. Using reference TRBV5-1 and TRBJ2-1 for the parts outside the CDR3, the full variable domain is KAGVTQTPRYLIKTRGQQVTLSCSPISGHRSVSWYQQTPGQGLQFLFEYFSETQRNKGNFPGRFSGRQFSNSRSEMNVSTLELGDSALYLCASSFMGQGASVGGNEQFFGPGTRLTVL.

This clone has a handful of counts. The genes are TRBV18 and TRBJ2-1; 9 bases match TRBD2. The ends lost 2 bases at V and 8 bases at J; junction bases unmatched: 10. Germline assignment: CDR1 KGHSH and CDR2 LQKENI. CDR3 length equals 16 residues. The CDR3 protein is CASSPRSSGVRDEQFF. As DNA, the CDR3 is TGTGCCAGCTCACCAAGGTCTAGCGGGGTTAGAGATGAGCAGTTCTTC.

The chain links TRBV10-1 to TRBJ2-7, with TRBD2 as a possible D gene (6 bases). V was trimmed by 3 bases and J by 3 bases, leaving 18 bases between them. The CDR3 has 16 amino acids. In germline, CDR1 is WNHNN, CDR2 SYGVQD (reference sequence). DNA of the CDR3: TGCGCCAGCAGTGAAGTGACTAGTCCCAGAATCTACGAGCAGTACTTC. Encoded protein: CASSEVTSPRIYEQYF.

The chain employs TRBV4-2 and TRBJ2-2; D possibly corresponds to TRBD2 (5 bases). The CDR3 loop spans 17 amino acids. The germline gives CDR1 LGHNA, CDR2 YNFKEQ. V was pared by 0 bases and J by 6 bases, with 17 bases between. CDR3 region: CASSQDTQRSNSGELFF. The CDR3 DNA is TGTGCCAGCAGCCAAGATACCCAGCGGTCTAACTCCGGGGAGCTGTTTTTT.

The CDR3 here is CASISDRDSSYEQYF. DNA of the CDR3: TGTGCCAGCATCTCAGACCGGGACAGCTCCTACGAGCAGTACTTC. The rearrangement joins TRBV7-9 to TRBJ2-7, with 7 bases matching TRBD1. This CDR3 is built from 15 residues. Trimming cost V 7 bases and J 0 bases; bases outside gene matches: 9. Germline V CDR1 and CDR2: SEHNR, FQNEAQ (reference sequence).

The chain employs TRBV11-3 and TRBJ2-1; D might be TRBD2 (6 bases). The CDR3 extends over 15 amino acids. Trimming pared 1 base from V and 7 bases from J, leaving 14 bases between. CDR1 and CDR2 (germline): SGHNT, YENEEA. Here the CDR3 reads CASSLGGVFRNEQFF. CDR3 sequence (DNA): TGTGCCAGCAGCTTAGGCGGGGTGTTTAGGAATGAGCAGTTCTTC.

The V and J genes are TRBV6-1 and TRBJ1-1; the match to TRBD1 covers 10 bases. V lost 2 bases and J lost 4; bases outside the gene matches: 4. CDR1 and CDR2 from the germline V gene are MNHNS and SASEGT. CDR3 length equals 15 residues. The CDR3 here is CASSEFGTGVTEAFF. As DNA, the CDR3 is TGTGCCAGCAGTGAATTCGGGACAGGGGTCACTGAAGCTTTCTTT.

The chain joins TRBV29-1 to TRBJ1-2; D gene unclear. The CDR3 has 12 residues. V was shortened by 3 bases and J by 2 bases, with 7 bases between the two germline ends. Germline V gene lookup returns CDR1 SQVTM and CDR2 ANQGSEA. CDR3 region: CSVETPNYGYTF. For the CDR3, the DNA is TGCAGCGTTGAGACACCCAACTATGGCTACACCTTC.

The V gene is TRBV9, the J gene TRBJ1-1; D ambiguous. Deletions cut 0 bases from V and 1 base from J, with 7 bases between. The germline CDR1 and CDR2 sequences are SGDLS and YYNGEE. The CDR3 sequence is 14 residues long. The CDR3 protein is CASSVGRSNTEAFF. The CDR3, as DNA: TGTGCCAGCAGCGTAGGCAGGTCGAACACTGAAGCTTTCTTT.

The J gene is TRBJ1-2, the V gene TRBV5-6; D remains ambiguous. Trimming cost V 4 bases and J 5 bases, with 15 bases left between them. CDR1 is SGHDT and CDR2 is YYEEEE in the germline V gene. This CDR3 region has 14 residues. The CDR3 spells CASSREGGEYGYTF. The CDR3 DNA follows: TGTGCCAGCAGCCGAGAGGGTGGGGAATATGGCTACACCTTC.

V is TRBV11-2 and J is TRBJ2-5; possibly TRBD2 for D (5 bases). V lost 3 bases to trimming and J lost 7 bases, with 12 bases between them. This CDR3 spans 13 amino acids. Germline V gene lookup returns CDR1 SGHAT and CDR2 FQNNGV. The CDR3 loop is CASSLAGGRTQYF. The CDR3 region has the DNA TGTGCCAGCAGCTTGGCCGGAGGACGGACCCAGTACTTC.

This chain uses TRBV19 with TRBJ2-3, with D perhaps TRBD1 (6 bases). Germline-derived CDR1 and CDR2 are LNHDA and SQIVND (reference sequence). The V end lost 5 bases, the J end lost 0 bases, and 9 bases lay between the germline ends. The CDR3 sequence is 14 residues long. CDR3 sequence (DNA): TGTGCCAGTAGTTCGACAGGTAGCACAGATACGCAGTATTTT. Protein: CASSSTGSTDTQYF. Based on the CDR3 plus reference TRBV19 and TRBJ2-3, the full variable domain is DGGITQSPKYLFRKEGQNVTLSCEQNLNHDAMYWYRQDPGQGLRLIYYSQIVNDFQKGDIAEGYSVSREKKESFPLTVTSAQKNPTAFYLCASSSTGSTDTQYFGPGTRLTVL.

V usage is TRBV6-5 and J usage is TRBJ2-7; TRBD1 aligns across 7 bases. This CDR3 comprises 11 residues. CDR1 is MNHEY and CDR2 is SVGAGI in the germline V gene. The ends lost 5 bases at V and 11 bases at J; junction bases unmatched: 6. The CDR3 region is CASSNTGAKYF. CDR3 coding DNA: TGTGCCAGCAGTAATACAGGGGCGAAGTACTTC.

V and J are TRBV9 and TRBJ1-3; 8 nucleotides align to TRBD1. V lost 0 bases, J lost 7 bases, and 6 bases stayed unmatched. The CDR3 length is 15 residues. Germline loops: CDR1 SGDLS, CDR2 YYNGEE. This CDR3 is CASSVAGQGANTIYF. The CDR3 bases are TGTGCCAGCAGCGTAGCGGGGCAGGGGGCGAACACCATATATTTT.

J is TRBJ1-1 and V is TRBV19, with 7 positions matching TRBD1. V lost 3 bases and J lost 9; bases outside the gene matches: 10. CDR3 length: 14 amino acids. Germline V gene data show CDR1 as LNHDA and CDR2 as SQIVND (reference sequence). The CDR3 bases are TGTGCCAGTAGTATTACGGACCCGGGACAGAAAGCTTTCTTT. Translation: CASSITDPGQKAFF. The complete variable domain, with remaining parts taken from reference TRBV19 and TRBJ1-1, reads DGGITQSPKYLFRKEGQNVTLSCEQNLNHDAMYWYRQDPGQGLRLIYYSQIVNDFQKGDIAEGYSVSREKKESFPLTVTSAQKNPTAFYLCASSITDPGQKAFFGQGTRLTVV.

The chain has TRBV6-1 and TRBJ1-5, with a weak D call TRBD1 (5 bases). The CDR3 length is 12 residues. CDR1 and CDR2 from the germline V gene are MNHNS and SASEGT. Between the trimmed V and J ends, which lost 8 bases and 6 bases, there was a span of 11 bases. The CDR3 is CASGRGTQPQHF. As DNA, the CDR3 is TGTGCCAGCGGTAGGGGAACTCAGCCCCAGCATTTT.

This clone occurred a few times. V usage is TRBV5-1 and J usage is TRBJ2-7; possible D gene TRBD2, 5 bases. The CDR3 is made up of 13 amino acids. Germline V gene sequence: CDR1 SGHRS, CDR2 YFSETQ. The germline V and J ends were trimmed by 3 bases and 10 bases, with 17 bases remaining between them. CDR3 DNA sequence: TGCGCCAGCAGCTCGGGCCCCGGGATAGGTCAGTACTTC. Translation: CASSSGPGIGQYF.

This CDR3 reads CASSGTAAIEAFF. CDR3 DNA: TGTGCCAGCAGTGGCACTGCGGCGATTGAAGCTTTCTTT. The chain recombines TRBV2 with TRBJ1-1; D gene unclear. Trimming left V 4 bases short and J 7 bases short, with 13 bases between. The germline V gene has CDR1 SNHLY and CDR2 FYNNEI. The CDR3 has 13 amino acids.

V gene TRBV25-1 combines with J gene TRBJ2-2, with D tentatively TRBD1 (6 bases). This CDR3 contains 16 residues. V lost 4 bases, J lost 1 base, and 13 bases lay in between. CDR1 MGHDK and CDR2 SYGVNS come from the germline V gene. The CDR3 DNA reads as TGTGCCAGCAGTGCCCCGACGGGACAGAACACCGGGGAGCTGTTTTTT. Translating it yields CASSAPTGQNTGELFF.